This T cell receptor beta chain derives from a study of shared clonotypes between healthy human individuals (TCRdb year 2020). For the study in its entirety: Three men and two women, aged 18 to 49 years, made up the cohort. Per donor, three plates each were used for CD4 naive and CD4 memory, two for CD8 naive, and one for CD8 memory. To increase sequencing depth and limit assay-specific biases, TCR repertoire library preparation and sequencing were carried out by different laboratories using diverse techniques. Blood TCR repertoires of five healthy adults were deeply sequenced to estimate repertoire size and the extent of clonotype sharing between individuals. Leukapheresis yielded between about 0.94 and 8.9 billion PBMCs per donor.

TCR CDR3 regions were amplified from genomic DNA by multiplex PCR using the deep immunoSEQ assay. For each cell subset, the extracted genomic DNA was distributed evenly across all wells of several immunoSEQ 96-well plates, and each plate served as one replicate. For sorted subsets, approximately 190 ng genomic DNA, equal to 30,000 to 35,000 T cell genomes, was loaded into each replicate PCR. Purified libraries were measured with a Qubit 3.0 fluorometer, size-checked on a Bioanalyzer 2100, and measured again with the KAPA Library Quantification kit. Each immunoSEQ 96-well plate was sequenced on its own single-read 150-cycle Illumina NextSeq 550 flow cell. As for the original processing: Because only junctional sequences without quality scores were contained in the immunoSEQ output, filtering matching that applied to full-length reads could not be performed. To assign V/J genes and CDR3, sequences were annotated using PyIR, a Python wrapper for IgBLAST v1.9, with IMGT germline references. Reads with weak V/J assignments (E-value above 1e-6), missing CDR3, stop codons, out-of-frame junctions, or ambiguous translated residues were removed. V3J clonotypes were defined as sequences sharing an identical inferred V gene, J gene, and CDR3 amino acid sequence. Percentage overlap between repertoires was computed as shared unique clonotypes divided by the size of the smaller repertoire. RTK rarefaction, the Chao1 estimator, and Recon v2.1 estimates of unobserved clonotypes were used to assess repertoire richness. For all TCRbeta clonotypes obtained by the gDNA method from a few donors, generation probabilities were computed with OLGA. TCRdb holds this immuneACCESS table with in-frame rearrangements only. Some clones are missing; in checked studies, unresolved V genes explain under half, and the rest has no known cause. That table furnishes V, J and clone size, whereas the DNA furnished D and trimming. The sample table shows about 960,000 clones, and approximately 76% are seen once. The ten largest clonotypes hold nearly 1.5% of the sample.

Measured from the cysteine to the phenylalanine, the CDR3 is 15 residues long. Here the CDR3 DNA is all that survives: 45 bases in frame from base 1. The germline V gene gives CDR1 as SGHAT and CDR2 as FQNNGV. Deletion took 0 bases off V and 5 bases off J, with a span of 13 bases between the germline ends. Comments on this clone: The antigen it recognizes is unknown. Base qualities were left out, and no much larger clone turns up one base away.

Study-wide conclusions, independent of this receptor: Estimated clonotype richness was generally larger for naive than for memory subsets. Pairwise subsampling led to the expectation that sequencing depth would affect the degree of clonotype sharing among donors. Incomplete sequencing was indicated by rarefaction of sorted-subset datasets, despite the large sequencing depth. Only blood was sampled, and tissue TCR repertoires likely differ from those in blood. Because the study included only a small number of donors, the genetic and exposure-history diversity represented was limited. Across a handful of donors, approximately 5% of naive CD4, approximately 4% of naive CD8, 2.3% of memory CD4, and approximately 0.4% of memory CD8 clonotypes were shared. Higher generation probabilities were observed for clonotypes shared by all four sorted-subset donors than for non-shared clonotypes.

Healthy HIV-negative adults with no recently reported acute infections or vaccinations were included as donors. Every donor was a Caucasian adult residing in Nashville, Tennessee, USA. CD4+ T cells were enriched through magnetic negative selection, after which naive cells were positively selected on CD45RA and the remaining negative fraction served as the memory subset. Blood was collected by leukapheresis, and PBMCs were isolated by Ficoll-Histopaque density gradient centrifugation and then cryopreserved in liquid nitrogen vapor phase. Analytical flow cytometry was used to check the purity and quantity of every magnetically sorted T cell population. From each sorted fraction, genomic DNA was isolated and quantified by UV absorbance on a Nanodrop 2000c.

The V and J segments used are TRBV11-2 and TRBJ1-2; 6 matching bases give a weak D call of TRBD1. Sequenced material: memory CD4+ T cells sorted from blood. The label giving this sample's cell subset or site can be read as: CD45RA-negative fraction. The receptor was derived from a man aged 18 to 29 in good health. The nucleotide sequence reads as follows: TGTGCCAGCAGCTTAGATCGGGGAGGGGGGTATGGCTACACCTTC. It encodes CASSLDRGGGYGYTF.